This T cell receptor beta chain is from a study of blood T cell repertoires in COVID-19. Authors' methods: Nucleated cell counts were estimated from reference gene primer amplification. This table comes from immunoSEQ multiplex PCR, and its TCRdb copy is limited to in-frame clones, with some not included. V, J and clone size are those of that table, while D and trimming were read from the DNA. The top ten hold around 26% of the sample, which has over 110,000 clones, approximately 88% seen once. The length of the CDR3 is 15 residues. The V and J ends lost 3 bases and 10 bases, in that order; junction bases with no gene match: 11. CDR1 and CDR2 from the germline V gene are SGHRS and YFSETQ.

The rearrangement joins TRBV5-1 to TRBJ2-1; 9 nucleotides match TRBD2. Source material: peripheral blood. The sequence was collected from a human donor in a cohort sampled during active COVID-19. CDR3 coding DNA: TGCGCCAGCAGCTACGACTTAGCGGGGGCTCGCGAGCAGTTCTTC. This translates into CASSYDLAGAREQFF. The entire variable domain, with the rest obtained from reference TRBV5-1 and TRBJ2-1, is as follows: KAGVTQTPRYLIKTRGQQVTLSCSPISGHRSVSWYQQTPGQGLQFLFEYFSETQRNKGNFPGRFSGRQFSNSRSEMNVSTLELGDSALYLCASSYDLAGAREQFFGPGTRLTVL.